These 6 T cell receptor beta chains were all obtained from the same sample, sequenced in a study of shared clonotypes between healthy human individuals. Using immunoSEQ multiplex PCR, the repertoire was profiled, and TCRdb retains in-frame clones only, with some absent. In the table there are over a million clones, 78% of which are singletons. The specimen sequenced was memory CD4+ T cells from PBMCs. Subset noted: CD45RA-negative fraction. All receptors derive from a man aged 18 to 30 in good health. Some clones in this sample may be carry-over from other donors' samples.

The V and J genes are TRBV19 and TRBJ1-1; TRBD1 matches 8 bases. Trimming cost V 7 bases and J 4 bases; bases outside gene matches: 17. The CDR3 totals 17 residues. Germline V gene lookup returns CDR1 LNHDA and CDR2 SQIVND (reference sequence). CDR3 DNA: TGTGCCAGTATCAAAAGCCCAGGGGGCGGACGTCCCACTGAAGCTTTCTTT. Translated, it gives CASIKSPGGGRPTEAFF. The variable domain in full, completed from reference TRBV19 and TRBJ1-1, reads DGGITQSPKYLFRKEGQNVTLSCEQNLNHDAMYWYRQDPGQGLRLIYYSQIVNDFQKGDIAEGYSVSREKKESFPLTVTSAQKNPTAFYLCASIKSPGGGRPTEAFFGQGTRLTVV.

Details on this clone: An end of the junction differs from the germline gene, which may be a read error. The genes are TRBV18 and TRBJ1-5; D uncertain. CDR3 length: 17 amino acids. From germline, CDR1 is KGHSH and CDR2 LQKENI. The CDR3: CASSPAIGSRPNQAQHF. The CDR3 DNA follows: TGTGCCAGCTCACCAGCGATCGGTTCCAGACCCAATCAGGCCCAGCATTTT.

This chain uses TRBV4-2 with TRBJ2-7; 9 nucleotides align to TRBD2. The CDR3 is 18 amino acids. Germline loops: CDR1 LGHNA, CDR2 YNFKEQ. The ends lost 3 bases at V and 0 bases at J; junction bases unmatched: 12. CDR3 coding DNA: TGTGCCAGCAGCCAGGGCTCGATGCGAGCGGGGGGCTCCTACGAGCAGTACTTC. This translates into CASSQGSMRAGGSYEQYF.

V is TRBV29-1 and J is TRBJ2-7, with 9 bases fitting TRBD2. Germline V gene data show CDR1 as SQVTM and CDR2 as ANQGSEA. There are 15 residues in the CDR3. Trimming at V came to 8 bases and at J to 4 bases, leaving 15 bases not matched to a gene. Here the CDR3 reads CSYMRGGGPLYEQYF. The CDR3 bases are TGCAGCTACATGCGGGGGGGCGGGCCTCTGTACGAGCAGTACTTC.

J is TRBJ1-4 and V is TRBV2; 9 bases map to TRBD1. The CDR3 has 14 residues. V dropped 7 bases and J dropped 5; count of bases not matched to a gene: 5. The V gene's germline CDR1 is SNHLY and CDR2 FYNNEI. In nucleotides, the CDR3 is TGTGCCAGCATAGTCGACAGGGGGAATGAAAAACTGTTTTTT. This translates into CASIVDRGNEKLFF.

This clone was seen only a few times. The genes are TRBV6-1 and TRBJ1-4, with D hard to call. Between the trimmed V and J ends, which lost 3 bases and 5 bases, there was a span of 13 bases. The V gene's germline CDR1 is MNHNS and CDR2 SASEGT. CDR3 size: 15 residues. CDR3 sequence: CASSELRGPNEKLFF. The CDR3 nucleotides read TGTGCCAGCAGTGAGCTTCGAGGGCCGAATGAAAAACTGTTTTTT.